This T cell receptor beta chain is from a study of blood T cell repertoires in COVID-19. For the study at large: The origin of the acute and convalescent COVID-19 samples was the United States, Italy and Spain. T cells, B-cell-depleted T cells, or PBMCs supplied cDNA or gDNA.

Germline V gene sequence: CDR1 SGHVS, CDR2 FNYEAQ. V shed 1 base, J shed 7 bases, and the junction held 1 base outside the gene matches. The length of the CDR3 is 13 residues. In the authors' workflow: How many nucleated cells were present was estimated from reference gene primer amplification. Produced via immunoSEQ multiplex PCR; TCRdb's table is partial and in-frame only. V, J and clone size are taken as reported in that table, and D and trimming were inferred from the DNA itself. The repertoire holds about 100,000 clones, with about nine tenths as singletons. The source is a man aged 50 to 60 with acute or convalescent COVID-19. This chain joins TRBV7-6 and TRBJ1-5; TRBD1 aligns across 7 bases. The specimen sequenced was peripheral blood. In DNA, the CDR3 is TGTGCCAGCAGCTTAGGACAGGGACAGCCCCAGCATTTT. This encodes CASSLGQGQPQHF.